This T cell receptor beta chain was recovered during a study of long-term antiretroviral therapy in people with HIV (dated by TCRdb to the early 2020s). Turning to the overall study: The earliest samples were collected approximately a decade before the 2015 WHO recommendation for immediate ART, a period when ART was typically delayed until CD4 counts fell. A retrospective serial study tested whether changes in peripheral blood TRB repertoire composition and diversity were associated with ART initiation and durable HIV suppression. A total of about 190 cryopreserved PBMC samples were contributed to the cohort by 30 adults with confirmed HIV infection, with samples collected serially over a mean of about 6 years (range 1-12). Of the approximately 28 participants with HIV, approximately twelve were female. No cross-contamination during QIAcube processing was shown when test extractions of a monoclonal T-cell line were performed alongside 30 to 40 polyclonal samples. Overall study results and their limits: Because PBMC availability was limited, only the TCR beta chain was sequenced, with no alpha chain pairing. Because cell numbers in pre-ART samples were limited, unsorted PBMC were profiled instead of sorted CD4+ and CD8+ T cells. Expanded TRB clones identified before ART initiation dominated the repertoire at all time points, although this dominance fluctuated and declined in many PLHIV after ART. Narrower CDR3 length ranges were observed in HIV repertoires than in controls, and an antigen-experienced repertoire with only a slight naive shift after ART was suggested by the network structure. No data were available on ART adherence, viral resistance or therapy changes, limiting inferences about post-ART repertoire changes. The samples span the years 2004 to 2017, and the ART regimens used may be less effective than current regimens. ART initiation was associated with a significant increase in TRB diversity, but diversity stayed significantly below transplant donor controls even after long-term ART.

To be included, a participant needed at least one PBMC sample from before ART initiation plus at least two post-ART samples. All participants with HIV were treated in the United States of America. Before DNA extraction, cryopreserved samples of roughly 0.85-10 million PBMC were thawed and washed. At the time of the earliest PBMC sample, participants with HIV were aged between roughly 20 and 55 years. PBMC samples from each participant spanned 1-4 timepoints before ART initiation and 2-8 timepoints after ART initiation, with a median of 7 samples. Serial HIV viral load, CD4+ T-cell count, ART history and demographic data were obtained for every participant. Genomic DNA was extracted from unsorted PBMC with a Qiagen kit on a QIAcube, with processing performed in batches of 12 samples. Sequencing of the TRB variable region was done with the immunoSEQ hsTCRB v3.0 assay at survey level resolution. The target sequencing depth for TRB was about 35,000-50,000 T-cell genomes per sample. An Illumina MiSeq with a v3 150-cycle kit was used to sequence the pooled TRB libraries. As for how the authors treated the data: Repertoire analysis was performed in R inside a reproducible Nextflow workflow that covered QC, data transformation and analysis. LymphoSeq2, an R package for AIRR-Seq data exploration, was used to implement custom analyses. Four samples yielding fewer than 5000 total TRB sequences were excluded, leaving 188 analyzed HIV repertoires. Of the 188 retained HIV repertoires, roughly 61 were collected before and roughly 130 after ART initiation. Repertoires were downsampled to 5000 TRB nucleotide sequences, and summary statistics were averaged over 100 downsampling iterations. Only TRB sequences with CDR3 regions of at least seven amino acids were retained for analysis. Diversity was measured with a Shannon entropy-derived clonality score and the Gini coefficient. In the repertoire networks, any two of the top 5000 CDR3 amino acid sequences were connected whenever the two sequences differed by an edit distance of one. GLIPH2 predicted antigen specificity groups and MHC restriction for TRB CDR3 amino acid sequences. CDR3 amino acid sequences were matched against VDJdb and McPAS-TCR to flag known CMV, EBV, HIV or tissue antigen associations. Pre-ART, post-ART and control groups were compared with Wilcoxon signed-rank tests and Holm-Bonferroni correction. The table comes from immuneACCESS by way of TCRdb, which keeps in-frame sequences with V and J called. Part of the clones is missing from these tables; in studies checked, under half for an unresolved V gene and the rest for unknown reasons. V and J calls and clone size come straight from that table; D and trimming were deduced from the DNA. A total of tens of thousands of clones appear in this sample, 95% to 97% of them only once. The ten largest clones represent less than 2.5% of the sample.

The CDR3 covers 12 residues, taking in both the cysteine and the phenylalanine. Just the 36-base CDR3 DNA is kept, in frame starting at base 1. Trimming accounts for 7 bases at V and 6 bases at J, while the number of junction bases matched to no gene is 1. As encoded in the germline V gene, CDR1 is MNHEY while CDR2 is SVGAGI. Concerning this clone itself: This receptor's antigen is unknown. Qualities for individual bases were not recorded, and no much larger clone is one base off.

Sequenced material: unsorted PBMCs, taken approximately 6.5 years after starting antiretroviral therapy. The clonotype comes from a man younger than 40 with HIV. The sequence links TRBV6-5 to TRBJ2-2; a stretch of 8 junction bases matches TRBD2. The CDR3 reads as follows: CASKAGAGELFF. Read as DNA, the sequence is TGTGCCAGCAAAGCGGGGGCCGGGGAGCTGTTTTTT.